One T cell receptor beta chain is described in this entry. This sample was taken from a study of blood T cells in healthy people across ages. Trimming cost V 2 bases and J 0 bases, with 17 bases left between them. The CDR3 has 17 amino acids. CDR1 and CDR2 from the germline V gene are DFQATT and SNEGSKA (reference sequence). Then a second PCR, running roughly 6 to 11 cycles, was carried out with a sample-barcoded 5' primer and a J-beta primer mix. Using its own MiXCR run on the 5' RACE reads, TCRdb lists one record per CDR3 protein. Among about 1.7 million distinct CDR3 sequences listed, over 25% were seen once.

This clonotype was obtained from a woman aged 25-40 years in good health. The material sequenced was blood. The gene calls are TRBV20-1 and TRBJ2-1, with D perhaps TRBD2 (6 bases). The CDR3 bases are TGCAGTGCTAGAAGTTTTGGTGGGGGGAGCTCCTACAATGAGCAGTTCTTC. Translated: CSARSFGGGSSYNEQFF.